These T cell receptor beta chains were read from a single sample in a study of OX40 agonist ivuxolimab in advanced cancers. Data came from immunoSEQ multiplex PCR; TCRdb stores just in-frame clones and leaves some out. The repertoire holds about 27,000 clones, with around 81% as singletons. The sample in question was CD4+ or CD8+ T cells sorted from blood, obtained in a trial of the OX40 agonist ivuxolimab. The receptors come from an adult with an advanced solid tumor such as melanoma, head and neck, liver or kidney cancer. Each CDR3 is given with its conserved first and last residue. A D gene is named only where the DNA matches it firmly. Only part of the rows carry a size: once, few, many, or a class if the clone is expanded.

j_gene,abundance,v_gene,d_gene,CDR3aa,CDR3nt
TRBJ2-2,-,TRBV15,-,CATSRYQNTGELFF,TGTGCCACCAGCCGATACCAAAACACCGGGGAGCTGTTTTTT
TRBJ1-2,-,TRBV5-4,TRBD1,CASSLETGAFYTF,TGTGCCAGCAGCTTGGAGACAGGGGCATTCTACACCTTC
TRBJ2-1,-,TRBV4-1,-,CASSQDSGNEQFF,TGCGCCAGCAGCCAAGATTCGGGCAATGAGCAGTTCTTC
TRBJ2-2,-,TRBV6-1,TRBD2,CASSVSGGDTGELFF,TGTGCCAGCAGTGTTAGCGGGGGAGACACCGGGGAGCTGTTTTTT
TRBJ2-1,-,TRBV11-2,-,CASSPDSYNEQFF,TGTGCCAGCAGCCCCGACTCCTACAATGAGCAGTTCTTC
TRBJ2-5,-,TRBV2,TRBD1,CASSGDRGLWETQYF,TGTGCCAGCAGTGGGGACAGGGGGTTATGGGAGACCCAGTACTTC
TRBJ1-2,-,TRBV7-8,-,CASSTGYRDHYGYTF,TGTGCCAGCAGCACAGGATACAGGGATCACTATGGCTACACCTTC
TRBJ2-1,once,TRBV7-6,TRBD2,CASSTKAGALREQFF,TGTGCCAGCAGCACAAAAGCGGGAGCCCTTCGGGAGCAGTTCTTC
TRBJ2-1,-,TRBV5-6,-,CASSGESYNEQFF,TGTGCCAGCAGCGGTGAAAGCTACAATGAGCAGTTCTTC
TRBJ1-1,-,TRBV5-6,TRBD1,CASSSGTGNTEAFF,TGTGCCAGCAGCAGCGGGACAGGGAACACTGAAGCTTTCTTT
TRBJ2-5,-,TRBV5-1,TRBD2,CASTPGLAFRQETQYF,TGCGCCAGCACCCCAGGACTAGCGTTTCGGCAAGAGACCCAGTACTTC
TRBJ1-1,-,TRBV9,-,CASSASNTEAFF,TGTGCCAGCAGCGCTTCAAACACTGAAGCTTTCTTT
TRBJ2-7,medium-sized,TRBV5-5,TRBD1,CASSFTGGVGEQYF,TGTGCCAGCAGCTTCACAGGGGGAGTGGGTGAGCAGTACTTC
TRBJ2-7,-,TRBV4-1,-,CASSPSPGYSYEQYF,TGCGCCAGCAGCCCCAGCCCCGGTTACTCCTACGAGCAGTACTTC
TRBJ2-1,-,TRBV29-1,TRBD2,CSVGGGMLSYNEQFF,TGCAGCGTTGGGGGGGGAATGCTATCCTACAATGAGCAGTTCTTC
TRBJ2-3,once,TRBV9,TRBD2,CASSASGAGTDTQYF,TGTGCCAGCAGCGCTAGCGGGGCTGGGACAGATACGCAGTATTTT
TRBJ2-3,-,TRBV6-1,TRBD1,CASSDPDRGMTDTQYF,TGTGCCAGCAGTGATCCGGACAGGGGGATGACAGATACGCAGTATTTT
TRBJ2-5,-,TRBV9,TRBD1,CASSVVGTGKGTQYF,TGTGCCAGCAGCGTAGTGGGGACAGGGAAAGGGACCCAGTACTTC
TRBJ2-1,-,TRBV10-2,-,CASSEGSAPNEQFF,TGCGCCAGCAGTGAGGGTAGTGCCCCTAATGAGCAGTTCTTC
TRBJ2-5,-,TRBV18,-,CASSPARSETQYF,TGTGCCAGCTCACCCGCGAGGTCAGAGACCCAGTACTTC
TRBJ1-1,medium-sized,TRBV11-2,-,CASSNRRENTEAFF,TGTGCCAGCAGTAACCGTCGGGAGAACACTGAAGCTTTCTTT
TRBJ2-2,-,TRBV30,-,CARRPDTGELFF,TGTGCCCGCCGCCCAGACACCGGGGAGCTGTTTTTT
TRBJ2-7,-,TRBV11-2,TRBD1,CASSSSGTGPYEQYF,TGTGCCAGCAGCTCTTCCGGGACAGGCCCCTACGAGCAGTACTTC
TRBJ2-3,-,TRBV29-1,TRBD2,CSVYGTSGSSTDTQYF,TGCAGCGTCTACGGGACTAGCGGGAGTAGCACAGATACGCAGTATTTT
TRBJ2-7,few,TRBV7-8,-,CASSLGPVEASLNF,TGTGCCAGCAGCCTAGGGCCGGTGGAGGCCTCACTTAACTTC
TRBJ2-5,-,TRBV15,-,CATSRESWETQYF,TGTGCCACCAGCAGAGAGAGTTGGGAGACCCAGTACTTC
TRBJ1-1,few,TRBV28,TRBD1,CASSVGQRMNTEAFF,TGTGCCAGCAGTGTGGGACAGAGAATGAACACTGAAGCTTTCTTT
TRBJ1-1,-,TRBV6-6,-,CASSYFPGRGETEAFF,TGTGCCAGCAGTTACTTTCCGGGCAGGGGAGAAACTGAAGCTTTCTTT
TRBJ1-2,-,TRBV30,TRBD1,CAWGQGYYGYTF,TGTGCCTGGGGACAGGGCTATTATGGCTACACCTTC
TRBJ1-1,-,TRBV29-1,-,CSVWRWGDTEAFF,TGCAGCGTCTGGAGGTGGGGGGACACTGAAGCTTTCTTT
TRBJ1-5,-,TRBV5-8,TRBD1,CASSSGTGGNQPQHF,TGTGCCAGCAGCTCCGGGACAGGGGGTAATCAGCCCCAGCATTTT
TRBJ1-6,once,TRBV9,-,CASSVNGIPYSPLHF,TGTGCCAGCAGCGTAAACGGGATTCCCTATTCACCCCTCCACTTT
TRBJ1-2,-,TRBV7-8,-,CASSPGQLYGYTF,TGTGCCAGCAGCCCCGGCCAGCTCTATGGCTACACCTTC
TRBJ1-1,-,TRBV5-5,TRBD1,CASSLGTGSTEAFF,TGTGCCAGCAGCTTGGGGACAGGGAGCACTGAAGCTTTCTTT
TRBJ2-4,-,TRBV4-2,-,CASSHGGLAKNIQYF,TGTGCCAGCAGCCACGGCGGACTAGCCAAAAACATTCAGTACTTC
TRBJ1-5,once,TRBV28,-,CASSFVGRDQPQHF,TGTGCCAGCAGTTTTGTAGGCAGAGATCAGCCCCAGCATTTT
TRBJ2-1,-,TRBV15,TRBD2,CATSALFGRGRNNEQFF,TGTGCCACCAGCGCCCTTTTCGGGAGGGGTAGAAACAATGAGCAGTTCTTC
TRBJ1-6,-,TRBV6-6,TRBD1,CASSAGTAHNSPLHF,TGTGCCAGCAGTGCCGGGACAGCGCATAATTCACCCCTCCACTTT
TRBJ2-3,-,TRBV9,-,CASRGLTDTQYF,TGTGCCAGCAGGGGACTCACAGATACGCAGTATTTT
TRBJ1-1,once,TRBV7-3,-,CASLVRNTEAFF,TGTGCCAGCTTGGTCAGGAACACTGAAGCTTTCTTT
TRBJ2-7,-,TRBV5-1,-,CASRSSGGYEQYF,TGCGCCAGCAGGAGTAGCGGAGGCTACGAGCAGTACTTC
TRBJ1-5,-,TRBV21-1,-,CASSKVFWGQPQHF,TGTGCCAGCAGCAAAGTCTTCTGGGGTCAGCCCCAGCATTTT
TRBJ2-1,-,TRBV4-1,TRBD1,CASSQEIPGQGVNEQFF,TGCGCCAGCAGCCAAGAAATACCGGGACAGGGAGTCAATGAGCAGTTCTTC
TRBJ1-4,-,TRBV19,-,CASGGGFNEKLFF,TGTGCCAGTGGAGGAGGCTTTAATGAAAAACTGTTTTTT
TRBJ1-1,medium-sized,TRBV19,-,CASSIGAGEVDTEAFF,TGTGCCAGTAGTATAGGGGCAGGGGAGGTGGACACTGAAGCTTTCTTT
TRBJ1-5,-,TRBV2,TRBD1,CASRAGTENQPQHF,TGTGCCAGCAGAGCCGGGACAGAAAATCAGCCCCAGCATTTT
TRBJ1-1,-,TRBV4-1,TRBD1,CASSSRTGAENTEAFF,TGCGCCAGCAGCTCTCGGACAGGGGCAGAGAACACTGAAGCTTTCTTT
TRBJ2-3,-,TRBV2,-,CAGGGGSTDTQYF,TGTGCCGGAGGGGGGGGCTCCACAGATACGCAGTATTTT
TRBJ2-3,-,TRBV5-5,TRBD2,CASSWSGGAPDTQYF,TGTGCCAGCAGCTGGAGCGGGGGGGCCCCAGATACGCAGTATTTT
TRBJ2-3,-,TRBV28,TRBD2,CASSLYSRSSGLDPPDTQYF,TGTGCCAGCAGTTTATATAGCCGTTCTAGCGGTCTTGACCCCCCAGATACGCAGTATTTT
TRBJ2-2,-,TRBV14,-,CASSQGSGFDGRRELFF,TGTGCCAGCAGCCAAGGTAGTGGTTTTGACGGCCGCCGGGAGCTGTTTTTT
TRBJ2-7,-,TRBV6-1,TRBD1,CASSEVGTDYFSYEQYF,TGTGCCAGCAGTGAAGTCGGGACAGACTACTTTTCCTACGAGCAGTACTTC
TRBJ2-1,-,TRBV30,TRBD2,CAWRPSGRVYEQFF,TGTGCCTGGAGACCCAGCGGGAGGGTGTATGAGCAGTTCTTC
TRBJ1-4,-,TRBV5-6,-,CASSPGVTNEKLFF,TGTGCCAGCAGCCCGGGAGTTACTAATGAAAAACTGTTTTTT
TRBJ2-2,-,TRBV15,-,CATSRDRGHRSTGELFF,TGTGCCACCAGCAGAGATAGAGGACACCGGAGTACCGGGGAGCTGTTTTTT
TRBJ2-7,-,TRBV28,TRBD1,CASSSSRDRAYEQYF,TGTGCCAGCAGTTCGAGCCGGGACAGGGCCTACGAGCAGTACTTC
TRBJ1-2,-,TRBV19,-,CASSIQDGPPGDYGYTF,TGTGCCAGTAGTATCCAGGACGGCCCCCCGGGTGACTATGGCTACACCTTC
TRBJ1-2,few,TRBV7-9,-,CASSPRDLGLRSGYTF,TGTGCCAGCAGCCCGAGAGATTTGGGGCTTCGGAGTGGCTACACCTTC